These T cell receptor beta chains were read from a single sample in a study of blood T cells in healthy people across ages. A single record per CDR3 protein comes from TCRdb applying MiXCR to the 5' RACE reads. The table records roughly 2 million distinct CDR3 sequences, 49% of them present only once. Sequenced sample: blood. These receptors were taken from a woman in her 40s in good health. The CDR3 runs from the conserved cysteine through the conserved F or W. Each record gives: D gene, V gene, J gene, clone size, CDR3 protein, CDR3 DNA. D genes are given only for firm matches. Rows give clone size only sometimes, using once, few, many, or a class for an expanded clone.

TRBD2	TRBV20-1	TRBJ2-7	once	CSAGELADSYEQYF	TGCAGTGCTGGAGAACTAGCGGACTCCTACGAGCAGTACTTC
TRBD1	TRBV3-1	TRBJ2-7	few	CASGLGTGLYEQYF	TGTGCCAGCGGGTTAGGGACAGGGCTCTACGAGCAGTACTTC
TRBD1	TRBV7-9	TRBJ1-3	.	CASSLDRGGDTIYF	TGTGCCAGCAGCCTCGACAGGGGAGGAGACACCATATATTTT
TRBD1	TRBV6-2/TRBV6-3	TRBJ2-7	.	CASRNGQGDTGEQYF	TGTGCCAGCAGGAACGGACAGGGGGACACCGGGGAGCAGTACTTC
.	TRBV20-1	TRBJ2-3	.	CSAREGTRTDTQYF	TGCAGTGCTAGAGAGGGCACTCGCACAGATACGCAGTATTTT
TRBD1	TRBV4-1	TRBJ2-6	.	CASSQPGGEGANVLTF	TGCGCCAGCAGCCAACCAGGGGGAGAAGGGGCCAACGTCCTGACTTTC
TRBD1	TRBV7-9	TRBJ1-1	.	CASSKGTGGLNTEAFF	TGTGCCAGCAGCAAAGGGACAGGGGGGCTGAACACTGAAGCTTTCTTT
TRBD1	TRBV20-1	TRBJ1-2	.	CSATDRGIESYTF	TGCAGTGCTACGGACAGGGGGATTGAAAGCTACACCTTC
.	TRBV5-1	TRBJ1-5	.	CASSKDGEINQPQHF	TGCGCCAGCAGCAAAGATGGGGAGATTAATCAGCCCCAGCATTTT
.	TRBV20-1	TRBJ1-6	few	CSARDLGNSPLHF	TGCAGTGCTAGAGATCTGGGGAATTCACCCCTCCACTTT
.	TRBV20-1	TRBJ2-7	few	CSAKGQPSIREQYF	TGCAGTGCTAAAGGACAGCCCTCCATTCGCGAGCAGTACTTC
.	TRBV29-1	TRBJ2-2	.	CSVGVYTGELFF	TGCAGCGTTGGGGTCTACACCGGGGAGCTGTTTTTT
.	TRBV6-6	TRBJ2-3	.	CASRPQGRGTDTQYF	TGTGCCAGCAGACCCCAGGGGCGAGGGACAGATACGCAGTATTTT
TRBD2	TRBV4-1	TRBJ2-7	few	CASRPGTRNYEQYF	TGCGCCAGCCGACCAGGGACTAGAAATTACGAGCAGTACTTC
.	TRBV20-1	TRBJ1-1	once	CSAAALRMNTEAFF	TGCAGTGCTGCGGCCTTGAGGATGAACACTGAAGCTTTCTTT
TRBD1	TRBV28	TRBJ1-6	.	CASSLPLDRGSNSPLHF	TGTGCCAGCAGTTTACCCCTTGACAGGGGAAGTAATTCACCCCTCCACTTT
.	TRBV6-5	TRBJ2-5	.	CASSSWRQPTEETQYF	TGTGCCAGCAGTTCCTGGAGGCAGCCCACCGAAGAGACCCAGTACTTC
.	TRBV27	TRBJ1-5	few	CASSFRGPHQPQHF	TGTGCCAGCAGCTTCAGGGGACCTCATCAGCCCCAGCATTTT
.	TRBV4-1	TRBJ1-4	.	CASSHHKSYGTTNEKLFF	TGCGCCAGCAGCCACCATAAGAGTTACGGCACAACTAATGAAAAACTGTTTTTT
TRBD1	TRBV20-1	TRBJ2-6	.	CSASDGQGMGSGANVLTF	TGCAGTGCTAGTGATGGACAGGGGATGGGCTCTGGGGCCAACGTCCTGACTTTC
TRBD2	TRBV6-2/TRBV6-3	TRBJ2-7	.	CASSGELATNSYEQYF	TGTGCCAGCAGTGGAGAACTAGCGACGAATTCCTACGAGCAGTACTTC
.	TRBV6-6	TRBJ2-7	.	CASSYSGGQTYEQYF	TGTGCCAGCAGTTACTCCGGGGGCCAGACCTACGAGCAGTACTTC
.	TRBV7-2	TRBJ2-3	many	CASSPYGDTQYF	TGTGCCAGCAGCCCCTATGGGGATACGCAGTATTTT
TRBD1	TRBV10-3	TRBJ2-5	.	CAISTDRGRDETQYF	TGTGCCATCAGTACCGACAGGGGCAGGGACGAGACCCAGTACTTC
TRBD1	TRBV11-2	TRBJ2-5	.	CASSSSGTEEETQYF	TGTGCCAGCAGCTCCTCCGGGACAGAGGAAGAGACCCAGTACTTC
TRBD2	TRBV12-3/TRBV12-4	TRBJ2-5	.	CASSLGLAGGLNEQYF	TGTGCCAGCAGTTTAGGACTAGCGGGGGGGCTCAATGAGCAGTACTTC
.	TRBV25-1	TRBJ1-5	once	CASSDPGSSNQPQHF	TGTGCCAGCAGTGATCCGGGGTCTAGCAATCAGCCCCAGCATTTT
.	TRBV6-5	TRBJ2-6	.	CASGVGTGANVLTF	TGTGCCAGTGGCGTGGGTACTGGGGCCAACGTCCTGACTTTC
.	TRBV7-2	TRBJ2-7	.	CASSRGGTANSYEQYF	TGTGCCAGCAGCCGCGGAGGGACAGCAAACTCCTACGAGCAGTACTTC
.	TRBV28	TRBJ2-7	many	CASSPGHSYEQYF	TGTGCCAGCAGTCCGGGACACTCCTACGAGCAGTACTTC
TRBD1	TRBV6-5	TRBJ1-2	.	CASSWTGKANYGYTF	TGTGCCAGCAGTTGGACAGGGAAAGCTAACTATGGCTACACCTTC
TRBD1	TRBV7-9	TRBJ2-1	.	CASSLGSVRGSDEQFF	TGTGCCAGCAGCTTAGGATCGGTCAGGGGGTCGGATGAGCAGTTCTTC
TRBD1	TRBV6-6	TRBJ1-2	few	CASSKRQGEDYGYTF	TGTGCCAGCAGTAAGCGACAGGGGGAGGACTATGGCTACACCTTC
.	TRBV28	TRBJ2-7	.	CASSFPQWWGGFEYEQYF	TGTGCCAGCAGTTTCCCGCAGTGGTGGGGAGGTTTTGAGTACGAGCAGTACTTC
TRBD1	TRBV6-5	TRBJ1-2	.	CASFRGDRNYGYTF	TGTGCCAGCTTTCGAGGGGACAGAAACTATGGCTACACCTTC
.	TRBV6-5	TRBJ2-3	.	CASSGSPGPTDTQYF	TGTGCCAGCAGTGGAAGCCCCGGACCAACAGATACGCAGTATTTT
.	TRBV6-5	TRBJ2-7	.	CATQRGESPYEQYF	TGTGCCACTCAAAGGGGGGAAAGTCCCTACGAGCAGTACTTC
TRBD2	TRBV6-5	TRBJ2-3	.	CASSYYAGGPSSTDTQYF	TGTGCCAGCAGTTATTATGCGGGGGGCCCTTCTAGCACAGATACGCAGTATTTT
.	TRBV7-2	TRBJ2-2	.	CASSLVVGGTGELFF	TGTGCCAGCAGCTTAGTGGTGGGGGGCACCGGGGAGCTGTTTTTT
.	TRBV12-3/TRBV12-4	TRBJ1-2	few	CASSLATGYGYTF	TGTGCCAGCAGTTTAGCGACAGGTTATGGCTACACCTTC
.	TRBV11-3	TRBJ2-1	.	CASSPSGQYYNEQFF	TGTGCCAGCAGCCCCTCAGGACAGTACTACAATGAGCAGTTCTTC
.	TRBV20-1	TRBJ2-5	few	CSAISGWETQYF	TGCAGTGCTATCTCGGGGTGGGAGACCCAGTACTTC
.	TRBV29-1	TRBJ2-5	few	CSVGDLGETQYF	TGCAGCGTCGGGGACCTAGGGGAGACCCAGTACTTC
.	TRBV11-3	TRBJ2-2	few	CASSFRTRAITGELFF	TGTGCCAGCAGCTTTCGGACAAGGGCAATCACCGGGGAGCTGTTTTTT
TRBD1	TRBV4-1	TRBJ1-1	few	CASSALRAGTGNTEAFF	TGCGCCAGCAGCGCCCTTAGAGCCGGGACAGGGAACACTGAAGCTTTCTTT
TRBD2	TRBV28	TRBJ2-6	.	CASSIKTSGGASGANVLTF	TGTGCCAGCAGTATCAAGACTAGCGGGGGGGCTTCTGGGGCCAACGTCCTGACTTTC
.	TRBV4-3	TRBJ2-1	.	CASSQDHIATPYNEQFF	TGCGCCAGCAGCCAAGATCATATAGCGACACCCTACAATGAGCAGTTCTTC
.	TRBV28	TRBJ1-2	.	CASSLSGSGGYTF	TGTGCCAGCAGTCTAAGCGGTAGTGGCGGCTACACCTTC
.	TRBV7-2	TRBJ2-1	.	CASSLEAIANEQFF	TGTGCCAGCAGCTTAGAGGCTATCGCAAATGAGCAGTTCTTC
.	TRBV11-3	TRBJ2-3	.	CASSNLGRTDTQYF	TGTGCCAGCAGCAACCTAGGGCGCACAGATACGCAGTATTTT
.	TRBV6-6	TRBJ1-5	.	CASSHNRDQPQHF	TGTGCCAGCAGTCACAACAGGGATCAGCCCCAGCATTTT
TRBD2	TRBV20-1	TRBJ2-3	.	CSARSGTRFSDTQYF	TGCAGTGCTCGATCCGGGACTAGGTTTTCAGATACGCAGTATTTT
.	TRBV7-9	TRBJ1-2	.	CASSLGGTSPVGGYTF	TGTGCCAGCAGCTTAGGAGGGACAAGCCCCGTTGGCGGCTACACCTTC
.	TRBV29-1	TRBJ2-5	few	CSVVPRLVKETQYF	TGCAGCGTTGTCCCCCGACTAGTTAAAGAGACCCAGTACTTC
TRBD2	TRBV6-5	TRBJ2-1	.	CASSKLAGEYNEQFF	TGTGCCAGCAGTAAACTAGCGGGGGAATACAATGAGCAGTTCTTC
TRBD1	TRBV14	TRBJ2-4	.	CASSQGGTGQDVRYF	TGTGCCAGCAGCCAAGGTGGGACAGGGCAGGACGTAAGGTACTTC
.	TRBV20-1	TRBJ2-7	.	CSARDKAYEQYF	TGCAGTGCTAGAGACAAAGCCTACGAGCAGTACTTC
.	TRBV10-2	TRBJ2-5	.	CASSDPGSETQYF	TGCGCCAGCAGTGATCCGGGTTCAGAGACCCAGTACTTC
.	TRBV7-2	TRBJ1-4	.	CASSLRGRGTNEKLFF	TGTGCCAGCAGCTTGCGGGGCAGGGGAACTAATGAAAAACTGTTTTTT
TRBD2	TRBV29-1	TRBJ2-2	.	CSVEGLAGGRNTGELFF	TGCAGCGTGGAAGGACTAGCGGGGGGACGAAACACCGGGGAGCTGTTTTTT